This T cell receptor (beta chain) was identified during a study of blood T cells in healthy people across ages (dated by TCRdb to the mid-2010s). Regarding the study in general: In model experiments, template switching captured roughly one uniquely barcoded TCR beta cDNA molecule for every two T cells. To track age-related changes in TCR beta repertoire diversity, the study relied on deep sequencing normalized with unique cDNA molecular identifiers. To avoid experimental bias, donors of different ages were randomly spread across the sequencing lanes. The donors were split into four age groups: young (average around 15 years), middle-aged (roughly 39), aged (roughly 68) and long-lived (about 82). Using the same blood draw, the study looked at two additional independent replicas of 1 million unique cDNA reads for two donors, one aged 18 to 30 and the other aged 80 or older. The study at large found these results: Observed TCR beta diversity per million T cells fell roughly linearly with age, and a significant reduction was already apparent by age roughly 40. Observed TCR beta diversity correlated strongly with the percentage of naive T cells measured by flow cytometry. Estimates of total diversity from one million sequenced T cells were regarded as lower bounds and underestimates. Because donor CMV infection status was unknown, age-related changes in expanded clonotypes were potentially confounded. Since profiling was done on bulk unsorted PBMCs, naive and antigen-experienced compartments could not be conclusively compared. The long-lived group showed more naive CD4+ T cells, fewer expanded clones and increased TCR diversity than the aged group, suggesting age selection.

The library relied on 5' RACE. The sequencer was an Illumina HiSeq 2500. The second PCR ran for about 7 to 11 cycles and used a J-beta primer mix along with a sample-barcoded 5' primer. A template-switch 5' adaptor carrying 12 random nucleotides introduced a unique molecular identifier onto each TCR beta cDNA molecule. At least 2.5 million CDR3-containing paired-end reads were obtained from each sample. First-strand cDNA was synthesized from all RNA with the Mint cDNA synthesis kit, primed by a TRBC-specific oligonucleotide. All cDNA was treated with uracil-DNA glycosylase and then went through a first 18-cycle PCR with the universal primers M1SS and BC2_uni_R. Per the authors' processing: Normalization of each sample was performed by random selection of 1 million high-quality reads, each carrying a distinct molecular identifier. Reads sharing molecular identifiers were discarded rather than binned into consensus sequences. MiTCR, set to a Q25 quality threshold and the strictest error-elimination algorithm, was used for CDR3 identification, clonotype clustering and error correction. A nonparametric unseen species model with Euler transformation was used to estimate a lower bound on total TCR beta diversity. The public sequencing data were trimmed at Q25 with fastp and processed into clonotypes with MiXCR by TCRdb, which kept only in-frame beta chains. Each CDR3 protein gets just one entry, which takes the most common genes and DNA from the rows behind it. The V and J calls here are based on TCRdb, not the publication. In this sample the table shows roughly 1,300,000 distinct CDR3 sequences, around 59% of which occur a single time. Of the sample, more than 6% falls within the top ten clones.

The donors were some 36 Caucasian individuals from Russia, aged roughly 6 to 95 years, who were systemically healthy. Each donor gave approximately 9.3 milliliters of peripheral blood, collected into EDTA-treated Vacutainer tubes. Ficoll-Paque density-gradient centrifugation was used to isolate PBMCs, with at least 7 million per sample. Trizol reagent was used to extract total RNA from the PBMCs, yielding at least 5.5 micrograms per sample. For every donor, an aliquot of PBMCs went through flow cytometry to measure the percentages of naive CD45RAhigh/CD27high T cells. The CDR1 and CDR2 encoded by the germline V gene (reference sequence) are SSHAT and FNYEAQ. The CDR3 goes from the cysteine to the phenylalanine over 14 residues. Only the CDR3 part of the read is kept: 42 bases, read in frame from the first base. Only a few counts were recorded for this clonotype. Its recognized antigen is unknown. At one end, the junction sequence differs from germline, possibly due to a read error.

The source is a man aged 18 to 29 in good health. The sequenced sample was blood. The chain is encoded by TRBV7-7 joined to TRBJ2-2; the D gene is possibly TRBD1 or TRBD2, with 5 bases matching each. CDR3 protein: CASSSGTATGELFF. The nucleotide sequence is TGTGCTAGCAGCTCCGGGACGGCCACCGGGGAGCTGTTTTTT.